This is a list of T cell receptor beta chains from one sample in a study of blood T cell repertoires in COVID-19. The protocol was immunoSEQ multiplex PCR, while the TCRdb copy is restricted to in-frame clones and leaves out a portion. The data show around 200,000 clones, with 84% seen just once and 5.5% to 7.5% held by the top ten. The sample consisted of peripheral blood. The receptors come from a human donor in a cohort sampled during active COVID-19. Both conserved end residues are part of each CDR3. The D gene is left open where the match is weak. A clone size is listed for some rows: how often the clone was seen (once, few, many), or a class if it is expanded.

v_call,d_call,clone_size,j_call,cdr3_aa,cdr3_nt
TRBV6-5,NA,NA,TRBJ1-2,CASSYFRGVDYGYTF,TGTGCCAGCAGTTACTTCAGGGGAGTTGACTATGGCTACACCTTC
TRBV9,NA,NA,TRBJ2-1,CASSVQTASYNEQFF,TGTGCCAGCAGCGTGCAGACAGCAAGCTACAATGAGCAGTTCTTC
TRBV30,TRBD1,NA,TRBJ2-5,CAWRDRGLETQYF,TGTGCCTGGAGGGACAGGGGGCTCGAGACCCAGTACTTC
TRBV19,TRBD1,NA,TRBJ1-6,CASRNRGSSPLHF,TGTGCCAGTAGGAACAGGGGAAGCTCACCCCTCCACTTT
TRBV6-1,NA,NA,TRBJ2-5,CASSETPKETQYF,TGTGCCAGCAGTGAGACACCAAAAGAGACCCAGTACTTC
TRBV6-1,NA,NA,TRBJ1-3,CASSEGPGAGNTIYF,TGTGCCAGCAGTGAAGGTCCAGGGGCTGGAAACACCATATATTTT
TRBV7-2,TRBD2,once,TRBJ2-1,CASSLFASGGAGEQFF,TGTGCCAGCAGCTTATTTGCTAGCGGGGGGGCAGGGGAGCAGTTCTTC
TRBV9,NA,NA,TRBJ2-5,CASSVALSPPKETQYF,TGTGCCAGCAGCGTAGCCCTATCCCCGCCCAAAGAGACCCAGTACTTC
TRBV30,NA,NA,TRBJ1-6,CAWSVWAGSPLHF,TGTGCCTGGAGTGTATGGGCTGGTTCACCCCTCCACTTT
TRBV11-2,NA,NA,TRBJ2-3,CASRGGLITDTQYF,TGTGCCAGCAGAGGTGGACTTATCACAGATACGCAGTATTTT
TRBV5-4,NA,NA,TRBJ1-2,CASSLRGENYGYTF,TGTGCCAGCAGCTTACGTGGGGAGAATTATGGCTACACCTTC
TRBV2,NA,NA,TRBJ1-2,CASSEARGYGYTF,TGTGCCAGCAGTGAAGCCAGGGGCTATGGCTACACCTTC
TRBV12-2,NA,NA,TRBJ2-7,CASRPPGSAYEQYF,TGTGCAAGTCGCCCGCCGGGGTCAGCCTACGAGCAGTACTTC
TRBV29-1,TRBD1,NA,TRBJ1-2,CSAGTGIHYGYTF,TGCAGCGCCGGGACAGGGATCCACTATGGCTACACCTTC
TRBV6-2/TRBV6-3,NA,NA,TRBJ1-1,CASSYKGSARPTEAFF,TGTGCCAGCAGTTACAAGGGGTCCGCCCGCCCCACTGAAGCTTTCTTT
TRBV4-2,NA,NA,TRBJ1-3,CASSQEDQGPGNTIYF,TGTGCCAGCAGCCAAGAAGATCAGGGTCCAGGAAACACCATATATTTT
TRBV27,NA,few,TRBJ1-1,CASRSTGPTEAFF,TGTGCCAGCAGGTCTACAGGGCCCACTGAAGCTTTCTTT
TRBV25-1,NA,NA,TRBJ1-1,CASSDISPGDTEAFF,TGTGCCAGCAGTGACATTAGCCCGGGGGACACTGAAGCTTTCTTT
TRBV13,TRBD2,NA,TRBJ2-7,CASSSSLSGGAGAYEQYF,TGTGCCAGCAGCTCATCACTTAGCGGGGGGGCGGGGGCCTACGAGCAGTACTTC
TRBV29-1,TRBD1,NA,TRBJ2-2,CSVPGGLNTGELFF,TGCAGCGTTCCAGGGGGCCTCAACACCGGGGAGCTGTTTTTT
TRBV5-1,NA,NA,TRBJ1-1,CASSYYLSGEGTEAFF,TGCGCCAGCAGCTATTACCTCAGTGGAGAAGGCACTGAAGCTTTCTTT
TRBV5-1,NA,few,TRBJ2-7,CASRAGASSYEQYF,TGCGCCAGCAGGGCGGGGGCGAGCTCCTACGAGCAGTACTTC
TRBV27,TRBD1,NA,TRBJ2-7,CASRRHRGHEQYF,TGTGCCAGCAGGCGACACAGGGGGCACGAGCAGTACTTC
TRBV19,NA,NA,TRBJ1-5,CASTLSRRELQPQHF,TGTGCCAGTACCCTTTCCCGGAGGGAGCTTCAGCCCCAGCATTTT
TRBV4-2,NA,NA,TRBJ2-4,CASSQDGQGGRNIQYF,TGTGCCAGCAGCCAAGACGGGCAGGGGGGTAGAAACATTCAGTACTTC
TRBV7-6,TRBD1,NA,TRBJ2-7,CASSLVGQGALNEQYF,TGTGCCAGCAGCTTAGTGGGACAGGGGGCTCTGAACGAGCAGTACTTC
TRBV10-3,TRBD1,NA,TRBJ1-1,CAISVRGPRGTEAFF,TGTGCCATCAGTGTAAGGGGGCCAAGGGGCACTGAAGCTTTCTTT
TRBV7-7,NA,NA,TRBJ2-7,CASSLTSLTGAYEQYF,TGTGCCAGCAGCTTAACTTCCTTGACGGGGGCCTACGAGCAGTACTTC